Below are 28 T cell receptor beta chains sequenced from a single sample in a study of blood T cell repertoires in COVID-19. Assay used: immunoSEQ multiplex PCR; TCRdb lists only in-frame clones, some missing. Of roughly 220,000 clones listed, about 88% are singletons. The source material was peripheral blood. The receptors come from a man aged 50-60 years who had recovered from COVID-19.

The V call is TRBV6-5, the J call TRBJ2-7; D not certain. V was shortened by 5 bases and J by 1 base, with 9 bases between the two germline ends. The germline gives CDR1 MNHEY, CDR2 SVGAGI. The CDR3 sequence is 13 residues long. The CDR3 DNA reads as TGTGCCAGCAGTACAGAGAATTCCTACGAGCAGTACTTC. Translating gives CASSTENSYEQYF.

The rearrangement joins TRBV27 to TRBJ2-3, with unresolved D. V lost 6 bases, J lost 2 bases, and 21 bases lay in between. The CDR3 sequence is 17 residues long. Germline-derived CDR1 and CDR2 are MNHEY and SMNVEV (reference sequence). The CDR3 nucleotides read TGTGCCAGCAGCCGAAGCATCGTTCATTCCACCACAGATACGCAGTATTTT. Translated: CASSRSIVHSTTDTQYF.

The V gene is TRBV28, the J gene TRBJ2-3, with D tentatively TRBD2 (5 bases). The V end was cut by 3 bases, the J end by 5 bases, with 21 bases between. This CDR3 region has 17 residues. Germline V gene lookup returns CDR1 MDHEN and CDR2 SYDVKM. The CDR3: CASSLASGSAFGDTQYF. The DNA of the CDR3 is TGTGCCAGCAGTTTGGCCTCCGGTAGCGCGTTTGGAGATACGCAGTATTTT. Filled out from reference TRBV28 and TRBJ2-3, the complete variable domain reads DVKVTQSSRYLVKRTGEKVFLECVQDMDHENMFWYRQDPGLGLRLIYFSYDVKMKEKGDIPEGYSVSREKKERFSLILESASTNQTSMYLCASSLASGSAFGDTQYFGPGTRLTVL.

This chain uses TRBV30 with TRBJ2-1, with 7 nucleotides matching TRBD2. Germline loops: CDR1 GTSNPN, CDR2 SVGIG (reference sequence). This CDR3 contains 14 residues. V trimming: 5 bases; J trimming: 0 bases; junction bases outside the gene matches: 4. This CDR3 reads CAWESGNSYNEQFF. The CDR3 nucleotides are TGTGCCTGGGAAAGCGGGAACTCCTACAATGAGCAGTTCTTC.

The chain recombines TRBV19 with TRBJ2-4; 13 bases map to TRBD2. The germline gives CDR1 LNHDA, CDR2 SQIVND (reference sequence). The CDR3 totals 21 residues. J lost 1 base, V lost 0 bases, and 12 bases had no gene match. CDR3 bases: TGTGCCAGTAGTATAGATCCTCCACTAGCGGGAGGGGAGAGGGCCAAAAACATTCAGTACTTC. Translating gives CASSIDPPLAGGERAKNIQYF.

Comment on this clone: Other nucleotide sequences from this sample produce the same CDR3. V gene TRBV28 combines with J gene TRBJ2-7, with 13 nucleotides matching TRBD2. J gave up 6 bases and V 6 bases, and 5 bases lay outside the gene matches. Looked up from germline, CDR1 is MDHEN and CDR2 is SYDVKM. The CDR3 runs to 14 residues. CDR3 residues: CASSLTSGRFEQYF. As DNA, the CDR3 is TGTGCCAGCAGCCTGACTAGCGGGAGGTTCGAGCAGTACTTC.

This rearrangement joins TRBV7-9 to TRBJ1-1, with TRBD1 matching over 9 bases. CDR3 length equals 14 residues. CDR1 is SEHNR, CDR2 FQNEAQ, per germline (reference sequence). V shed 3 bases and J 7 bases; nucleotides not matched to a gene: 6. DNA for the CDR3: TGTGCCAGCAGCTTGGGACAGGGACGCGGTGAAGCTTTCTTT. It encodes CASSLGQGRGEAFF. The complete variable domain, with remaining parts taken from reference TRBV7-9 and TRBJ1-1, reads DTGVSQNPRHKITKRGQNVTFRCDPISEHNRLYWYRQTLGQGPEFLTYFQNEAQLEKSRLLSDRFSAERPKGSFSTLEIQRTEQGDSAMYLCASSLGQGRGEAFFGQGTRLTVV.

J is TRBJ2-1 and V is TRBV5-8, with a possible D match to TRBD1 (5 bases). The germline V gene encodes CDR1 SGHTS and CDR2 YDEGEE. V was cut by 2 bases and J by 9 bases, with 12 bases left in between. This CDR3 is built from 13 residues. DNA of the CDR3: TGTGCCAGCAGCTTCTCAGGGCAGGGTGAGCAGTTCTTC. It yields the protein CASSFSGQGEQFF.

The V call is TRBV29-1, the J call TRBJ2-2, with TRBD1 matching over 10 bases. The CDR3 is 14 residues long. The junction had 6 bases not matched to a gene; V was cut back by 7 bases and J by 4 bases. Germline values: CDR1 SQVTM, CDR2 ANQGSEA. The chain's CDR3 is CSADRGPGTGELFF. The CDR3 bases are TGCAGCGCCGACAGGGGGCCCGGCACCGGGGAGCTGTTTTTT.

The chain uses TRBV14 and TRBJ1-1, with TRBD1 matching over 8 bases. Trimming cost V 4 bases and J 1 base; bases outside gene matches: 11. There are 17 residues in the CDR3. Germline CDR1 and CDR2: SGHDN and FVKESK. The CDR3 nucleotides are TGTGCCAGCAGCCCCGACAGGGGACGGGTAAGGAACACTGAAGCTTTCTTT. Encoded protein: CASSPDRGRVRNTEAFF.

The chain combines TRBV27 with TRBJ1-3; D may be TRBD1 (6 bases). This CDR3 contains 14 residues. V was clipped by 6 bases and J by 8 bases, with 17 bases between them. Germline V lookup: CDR1 MNHEY, CDR2 SMNVEV (reference sequence). CDR3 nucleotide sequence: TGTGCCAGCAGGGAGACAGGACCGGGACACACCATATATTTT. Protein: CASRETGPGHTIYF.

The genes are TRBV2 and TRBJ2-6; TRBD1 matches at 8 bases. Germline V gives CDR1 SNHLY, CDR2 FYNNEI. Germline trimming cut 6 bases from V and 1 base from J; bases unmatched to any gene: 2. The CDR3 length is 15 residues. This CDR3 reads CASRRQGSGANVLTF. For the CDR3, the DNA is TGTGCCAGCAGAAGACAGGGGTCTGGGGCCAACGTCCTGACTTTC.

V usage is TRBV30 and J usage is TRBJ2-3; D unclear. The ends were cut back, 5 bases at V and 2 bases at J, with 5 bases in the middle. This CDR3 region has 11 residues. Germline CDR1 and CDR2: GTSNPN and SVGIG (reference sequence). CDR3 in amino acids: CAWGYTDTQYF. CDR3 DNA sequence: TGTGCCTGGGGATACACAGATACGCAGTATTTT.

The chain has TRBV6-5 and TRBJ2-3; D is possibly TRBD2 (6 bases). Trimming shortened V by 6 bases and J by 5 bases, and 15 bases separated the two germline ends. Germline lookup yields CDR1 MNHEY and CDR2 SVGAGI. This CDR3 region has 14 residues. The DNA for the CDR3 is TGTGCCAGCAGCCGACGGGAGTATGGAGATACGCAGTATTTT. Its protein is CASSRREYGDTQYF.

The genes are TRBV5-1 and TRBJ1-1; 7 bases align to TRBD1. Trimming took 6 bases from V and 6 from J; bases not matched to a gene: 14. CDR3 length equals 15 residues. Germline V gene sequence: CDR1 SGHRS, CDR2 YFSETQ. CDR3 coding DNA: TGCGCCAGCACTCGGACCGACAGGGTAGGGGCTGAAGCTTTCTTT. This codes for CASTRTDRVGAEAFF.

V is TRBV5-1 and J is TRBJ2-1, with 10 bases that match TRBD2. V shed 3 bases and J 9 bases; nucleotides not matched to a gene: 9. CDR1 and CDR2 from the germline V gene are SGHRS and YFSETQ. This CDR3 contains 15 residues. CDR3 DNA: TGCGCCAGCAGCTCCAAACTAGCGGGAATGGTTGAGCAGTTCTTC. Translating it yields CASSSKLAGMVEQFF.

This chain connects TRBV27 to TRBJ2-3, with D unresolved. The CDR3 is made up of 19 amino acids. Germline-derived CDR1 and CDR2 are MNHEY and SMNVEV (reference sequence). Between the trimmed V and J ends, which lost 0 bases and 4 bases, there was a span of 23 bases. CDR3 in amino acids: CASSLSLFHTTLGADTQYF. The CDR3 bases are TGTGCCAGCAGTTTATCGCTTTTTCATACGACTCTTGGTGCAGATACGCAGTATTTT.

This rearrangement joins TRBV11-3 to TRBJ2-2; 7 nucleotides agree with TRBD2. The CDR3 spans 16 residues. V trimming: 1 base; J trimming: 0 bases; junction bases outside the gene matches: 2. Germline V gene data show CDR1 as SGHNT and CDR2 as YENEEA. CDR3 sequence reads: CASSLGAGANTGELFF. Here the CDR3 DNA reads TGTGCCAGCAGCTTAGGGGCGGGAGCGAACACCGGGGAGCTGTTTTTT.

The chain employs TRBV6-5 and TRBJ2-1; the match to TRBD1 covers 8 bases. The germline V gene encodes CDR1 MNHEY and CDR2 SVGAGI. V shed 6 bases and J 6 bases; nucleotides not matched to a gene: 10. The CDR3 consists of 15 residues. CDR3 sequence: CASRADRGGGNEQFF. The CDR3 DNA follows: TGTGCCAGCAGAGCCGACAGGGGAGGTGGCAATGAGCAGTTCTTC.

The V and J genes are TRBV30 and TRBJ2-5, with 8 bases identical to TRBD1. The CDR3 is 15 amino acids. With V trimmed by 1 base and J by 2 bases, 6 bases remained unmatched. CDR1 and CDR2 from the germline V gene are GTSNPN and SVGIG (reference sequence). Here the CDR3 DNA reads TGTGCCTGGAGTGGGACAGGGACTGGGCAAGAGACCCAGTACTTC. Its translation: CAWSGTGTGQETQYF.

The rearrangement links TRBV6-5 to TRBJ2-1, with 10 bases identical to TRBD1. This CDR3 region has 15 residues. The germline V gene encodes CDR1 MNHEY and CDR2 SVGAGI. Losses at the gene ends were 6 bases for V and 5 bases for J; bases not matched to a gene: 7. CDR3: CASRIGTGENNEQFF. DNA of the CDR3: TGTGCCAGCAGAATAGGGACAGGGGAAAACAATGAGCAGTTCTTC.

J is TRBJ1-4 and V is TRBV28, with 7 bases aligning to TRBD1. The CDR3 is 13 amino acids. Unmatched junction bases numbered 6, after V lost 6 bases and J lost 8 bases. Germline values: CDR1 MDHEN, CDR2 SYDVKM. The CDR3 sequence: CASRAQGKEKLFF. The CDR3 coding sequence is TGTGCCAGCAGAGCACAGGGGAAAGAAAAACTGTTTTTT.

This clone was counted a single time. This rearrangement joins TRBV27 to TRBJ2-1, with a tentative D call TRBD2 (5 bases). V lost 3 bases to trimming and J lost 7 bases, with 16 bases between them. CDR1 and CDR2 (germline): MNHEY, SMNVEV (reference sequence). The CDR3 contains 15 residues. The CDR3 here is CASSFSADGENEQFF. The DNA for the CDR3 is TGTGCCAGCAGTTTCTCAGCGGATGGGGAGAATGAGCAGTTCTTC.

The J gene is TRBJ2-1, the V gene TRBV9; 11 bases are shared with TRBD2. The germline V gene encodes CDR1 SGDLS and CDR2 YYNGEE. V shed 0 bases, J shed 2 bases, and the junction held 10 bases outside the gene matches. The CDR3 runs 19 residues. CDR3 in amino acids: CASSVAVAVTSGTYNEQFF. DNA of the CDR3: TGTGCCAGCAGCGTAGCTGTGGCGGTGACTAGCGGGACCTACAATGAGCAGTTCTTC.

The chain links TRBV19 to TRBJ2-1; D is uncertain. CDR1 is LNHDA, CDR2 SQIVND, per germline (reference sequence). CDR3 length equals 12 residues. V lost 4 bases, J lost 10 bases, and 11 bases lay in between. CDR3 bases: TGTGCCAGTAGTACCTACAGTGGCGAGCAGTTCTTC. Translated: CASSTYSGEQFF.

The chain couples TRBV7-9 to TRBJ2-2, with 9 positions matching TRBD1. Germline values: CDR1 SEHNR, CDR2 FQNEAQ (reference sequence). V was pared by 4 bases and J by 4 bases, with 1 base of the junction left unmatched. The CDR3 totals 14 residues. The CDR3: CASSSQGATGELFF. The DNA of the CDR3 is TGTGCCAGCAGCTCACAGGGGGCCACCGGGGAGCTGTTTTTT.

In DNA, the CDR3 is TGTGCCAGCTACAAGGGACAAGGGACACCCAACACTGAAGCTTTCTTT. It translates to CASYKGQGTPNTEAFF. The chain combines TRBV21-1 with TRBJ1-1; the D call of TRBD1 is as the table states it, not checked on the DNA. TRBV21-1 is classified as a pseudogene. The CDR3 has 16 residues.

V is TRBV28 and J is TRBJ1-5; D is unresolved. Germline V lookup: CDR1 MDHEN, CDR2 SYDVKM. The CDR3 is 11 residues long. V dropped 3 bases and J dropped 11 bases, with 8 bases sitting between them. CDR3 loop: CASSLGWTQHF. The CDR3 nucleotides are TGTGCCAGCAGTTTGGGCTGGACCCAGCATTTT.